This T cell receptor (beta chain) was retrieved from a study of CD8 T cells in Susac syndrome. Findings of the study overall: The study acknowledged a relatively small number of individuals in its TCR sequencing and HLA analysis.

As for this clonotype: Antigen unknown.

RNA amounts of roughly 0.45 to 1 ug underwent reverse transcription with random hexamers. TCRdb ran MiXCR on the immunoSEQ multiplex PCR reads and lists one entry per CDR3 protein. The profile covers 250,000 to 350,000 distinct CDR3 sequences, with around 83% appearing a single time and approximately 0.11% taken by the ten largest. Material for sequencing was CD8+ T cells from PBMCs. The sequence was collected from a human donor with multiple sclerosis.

CDR3 protein: CASSFGGRAHKGNEQFF. CDR3 bases: TGTGCCAGCAGCTTCGGCGGGAGGGCCCATAAGGGCAATGAGCAGTTCTTC. The gene calls are TRBV13 and TRBJ2-1; 9 nucleotides line up with TRBD2. Germline V gene data show CDR1 as PRHDT and CDR2 as FYEKMQ (reference sequence). This CDR3 comprises 17 residues. V gave up 3 bases and J gave up 6 bases; unmatched junction bases: 12.